The sequence of this T cell receptor beta chain was determined in a study of cytomegalovirus exposure and HLA in healthy donors. PCR employed 60 Vbeta and 13 Jbeta primers. Repertoires were generated with immunoSEQ multiplex PCR, while TCRdb's copy carries only in-frame clones and drops some. The table includes fewer than 130,000 clones, approximately 86% detected once. All donors participated as healthy donors of bone marrow. Comment on this clone: Antigen: not known.

The germline CDR1 and CDR2 sequences are SNHLY and FYNNEI. The CDR3 covers 16 residues. With V trimmed by 6 bases and J by 1 base, 9 bases remained unmatched. Study-level results: Equally common other TCR beta chains were less clonally expanded than HLA-associated ones, a later analysis found. Compared with the roughly 700-donor mean, an Asian-associated ancestry cluster reportedly had fewer N-insertions, according to a later analysis. Earlier analysis found most TCR beta V segments productive about 90% or about 30% of the time.

Sequencing used PBMCs. The chain uses TRBV2 and TRBJ2-4, with TRBD1 matching over 7 bases. The TCR originated in a middle-aged man in good health and CMV-seronegative. CDR3 region: CASSQTGRGAKNIQYF. The CDR3 nucleotides read TGTGCCAGCAGCCAGACAGGGCGCGGGGCCAAAAACATTCAGTACTTC.